The TCR beta chain under discussion was sequenced for a study of T cell responses to AZD1222 COVID-19 vaccine. Study outcomes and limitations: Nearly half of the spike-specific TCRs reportedly recognize variant regions that carry no mutations. Researchers report vaccine-associated CD4 TCRs spanning spike, with dominance at 160-218 and 743-854.

There are 14 residues in the CDR3. The ends were cut back, 7 bases at V and 1 base at J, with 14 bases in the middle. Germline CDR1 SEHNR, CDR2 FQNEAQ (reference sequence). Produced via immunoSEQ multiplex PCR; TCRdb's table is partial and in-frame only. The profile shows roughly 130,000 clones, approximately 90% of them singletons. As to this clone: Its specificity is not known.

The origin of this receptor is an adult in good health. The rearrangement uses TRBV7-9 and TRBJ2-7, with D perhaps matching TRBD2 (6 bases). Material: peripheral blood, obtained on day 0 of AZD1222 vaccination. The DNA for the CDR3 is TGTGCCAGCAACCCCGCCGGGAGTTCCTACGAGCAGTACTTC. This translates into CASNPAGSSYEQYF.